These 19 T cell receptor beta chains were sequenced from one sample in a study of T cell responses to AZD1222 COVID-19 vaccine. Only in-frame clones appear in the TCRdb table, and some are missing; sequencing was by immunoSEQ multiplex PCR. The sample lists 100,000 to 150,000 clones; 90% were seen once. Source: peripheral blood, taken on day 0 of AZD1222 vaccination. Receptors originate from an adult in good health.

This chain links TRBV11-2 with TRBJ2-3; D is perhaps TRBD2 (7 bases). Trimming shortened V by 0 bases and J by 7 bases, and 20 bases separated the two germline ends. Looked up from germline, CDR1 is SGHAT and CDR2 is FQNNGV. There are 17 residues in the CDR3. CDR3 in DNA: TGTGCCAGCAGCTTAGATCGATTCGGGGGGCCAGCTCATACGCAGTATTTT. It is translated as CASSLDRFGGPAHTQYF.

The chain is built from TRBV5-4 and TRBJ2-3; 10 positions match TRBD2. Trimming removed 2 bases from V and 1 base from J; junction bases left unmatched: 4. CDR1 and CDR2 (germline): SGHNT, YYREEE (reference sequence). This CDR3 is 16 amino acids long. The CDR3 reads CASSFPSGGGTDTQYF. The DNA for the CDR3 is TGTGCCAGCAGCTTCCCTAGCGGGGGAGGCACAGATACGCAGTATTTT.

The rearrangement uses TRBV4-3 and TRBJ1-6; D is ambiguous. Trimming took off 0 bases at V and 10 bases at J, with 7 bases between the two ends. This CDR3 comprises 13 residues. Germline CDR1 is LGHNA and CDR2 is YSLEER. Here the CDR3 reads CASSQDGSSPLHF. In DNA, the CDR3 is TGCGCCAGCAGCCAAGACGGTTCATCACCCCTCCACTTT.

V is TRBV7-2 and J is TRBJ1-1; TRBD1 matches at 7 bases. The junction had 14 bases not matched to a gene; V was cut back by 5 bases and J by 5 bases. CDR3 length: 16 amino acids. Germline lookup yields CDR1 SGHTA and CDR2 FQGNSA. The CDR3 reads CASSPEEGAVWTEAFF. In nucleotides, the CDR3 is TGTGCCAGCAGCCCCGAGGAGGGGGCGGTATGGACTGAAGCTTTCTTT.

The chain employs TRBV19 and TRBJ1-2; D is perhaps TRBD1 (5 bases). Germline V CDR1 and CDR2: LNHDA, SQIVND (reference sequence). The V and J ends lost 2 bases and 2 bases respectively, with 9 bases between them. The CDR3 is 14 residues long. CDR3 protein: CASSITGPNYGYTF. CDR3 in DNA: TGTGCCAGTAGTATAACGGGACCCAACTATGGCTACACCTTC.

The chain is built from TRBV7-9 and TRBJ2-5; D gene uncertain. The CDR3 sequence is 12 residues long. The ends were cut back, 5 bases at V and 5 bases at J, with 9 bases in the middle. Germline V gene sequence: CDR1 SEHNR, CDR2 FQNEAQ (reference sequence). The chain's CDR3 is CASSGIQETQYF. The CDR3 region has the DNA TGTGCCAGCAGCGGCATTCAGGAGACCCAGTACTTC.

The V gene is TRBV5-8, the J gene TRBJ2-2, with 7 bases fitting TRBD2. The CDR3 spans 15 residues. The V gene's germline CDR1 is SGHTS and CDR2 YDEGEE. V was clipped by 5 bases and J by 4 bases; unmatched bases: 8. DNA of the CDR3: TGTGCCAGCAGAAGCTCGGGGGGTGGCACCGGGGAGCTGTTTTTT. This translates into CASRSSGGGTGELFF.

The genes are TRBV27 and TRBJ1-1, with TRBD1 matching 7 bases. This CDR3 has 17 residues. V lost 5 bases, J lost 3 bases, and 15 bases stayed unmatched. Germline V CDR1 and CDR2: MNHEY, SMNVEV (reference sequence). CDR3 in DNA: TGTGCCAGCAGTCCTTTTCCGGACAGGCCGGGGGACACTGAAGCTTTCTTT. Its translation: CASSPFPDRPGDTEAFF.

This chain joins TRBV11-2 and TRBJ1-2, with 8 bases aligning to TRBD1. The germline CDR1 and CDR2 sequences are SGHAT and FQNNGV. There are 15 residues in the CDR3. The V segment lost 7 bases and the J segment 2 bases; nucleotides outside the gene matches: 9. CDR3 residues: CASNNIRDRNYGYTF. The CDR3, as DNA: TGTGCCAGCAACAACATCCGGGACAGGAACTATGGCTACACCTTC. The full variable domain, its missing parts supplied by reference TRBV11-2 and TRBJ1-2, is EAGVAQSPRYKIIEKRQSVAFWCNPISGHATLYWYQQILGQGPKLLIQFQNNGVVDDSQLPKDRFSAERLKGVDSTLKIQPAKLEDSAVYLCASNNIRDRNYGYTFGSGTRLTVV.

This clone was counted between two and nine times. The chain joins TRBV5-1 to TRBJ2-7; 7 nucleotides align to TRBD1. CDR1 SGHRS and CDR2 YFSETQ come from the germline V gene. The CDR3 length is 14 residues. Germline trimming cut 5 bases from V and 0 bases from J; bases unmatched to any gene: 5. CDR3 loop: CASRDGTVSYEQYF. The DNA of the CDR3 is TGCGCCAGCAGGGACGGGACAGTCTCCTACGAGCAGTACTTC.

The chain carries TRBV6-5 and TRBJ1-4; D not certain. This CDR3 has 13 amino acids. The germline gives CDR1 MNHEY, CDR2 SVGAGI. The germline V and J ends were trimmed by 5 bases and 1 base, with 5 bases remaining between them. The CDR3 protein is CASSPLTNEKLFF. The CDR3 coding sequence is TGTGCCAGCAGTCCCTTAACTAATGAAAAACTGTTTTTT.

The gene calls are TRBV6-5 and TRBJ2-4, with 7 positions matching TRBD1. This CDR3 has 16 amino acids. V trimming: 0 bases; J trimming: 5 bases; junction bases outside the gene matches: 7. Germline V gives CDR1 MNHEY, CDR2 SVGAGI. CDR3 DNA: TGTGCCAGCAGTTACTCGGGAAGGGGGCGGGAAAACATTCAGTACTTC. Amino acids: CASSYSGRGRENIQYF.

The chain recombines TRBV5-4 with TRBJ2-7; tentative D call: TRBD2 (6 bases). V dropped 4 bases and J dropped 0 bases, with 14 bases sitting between them. This CDR3 contains 15 residues. Germline lookup yields CDR1 SGHNT and CDR2 YYREEE (reference sequence). The CDR3 reads CASSQASVGSYEQYF. The CDR3 nucleotides read TGTGCCAGCAGCCAGGCTAGCGTTGGCTCCTACGAGCAGTACTTC. The whole variable domain, filled in from reference TRBV5-4 and TRBJ2-7, reads ETGVTQSPTHLIKTRGQQVTLRCSSQSGHNTVSWYQQALGQGPQFIFQYYREEENGRGNFPPRFSGLQFPNYSSELNVNALELDDSALYLCASSQASVGSYEQYFGPGTRLTVT.

CDR3 amino acids: CASSDRGLNTEAFF. The CDR3 DNA sequence: TGTGCCAGCAGTGACCGGGGGTTGAACACTGAAGCTTTCTTT. The chain carries TRBV6-1 and TRBJ1-1; D perhaps matches TRBD1 (5 bases). CDR3 length equals 14 residues. Per germline, CDR1 MNHNS and CDR2 SASEGT. Trimming cost V 3 bases and J 0 bases, with 8 bases left between them.

The chain is built from TRBV30 and TRBJ2-7, with D perhaps TRBD1 (6 bases). Germline CDR1 reads GTSNPN; CDR2 reads SVGIG (reference sequence). V lost 5 bases and J 2 bases, leaving 10 bases between the germline ends. The CDR3 runs 12 residues. CDR3 amino acids: CAWHRVPYEQYF. CDR3 bases: TGTGCCTGGCACAGGGTCCCCTACGAGCAGTACTTC.

V is TRBV9 and J is TRBJ2-2, with D hard to call. Germline V CDR1 and CDR2: SGDLS, YYNGEE. The CDR3 sequence is 11 residues long. V gave up 3 bases and J gave up 6 bases, with 3 bases separating them. CDR3 DNA: TGTGCCAGCAGCGGACCCGGGGAGCTGTTTTTT. This sequence encodes CASSGPGELFF.

The V call is TRBV28, the J call TRBJ2-7, with 8 bases lining up with TRBD1. CDR1 MDHEN and CDR2 SYDVKM come from the germline V gene. The J segment lost 1 base and the V segment lost 5 bases, leaving 7 bases of the junction unmatched. This CDR3 has 15 residues. DNA for the CDR3: TGTGCCAGCAGTGCCCACGGGACAGGATCCTACGAGCAGTACTTC. This translates into CASSAHGTGSYEQYF.

This chain joins TRBV28 and TRBJ1-2; no clear D gene. V shed 6 bases and J shed 7 bases, with 18 bases lying between them. The CDR3 spans 14 residues. Germline V lookup: CDR1 MDHEN, CDR2 SYDVKM. The CDR3 loop reads CASRATAGEGGYTF. CDR3 nucleotides: TGTGCCAGCAGGGCGACTGCTGGGGAGGGTGGCTACACCTTC.

This clone has a single count. The chain links TRBV30 to TRBJ1-6, with 9 bases identical to TRBD1. After removal of 5 bases from V and 7 bases from J, the junction contained 6 bases not matched to a gene. The length of the CDR3 is 14 residues. Germline values: CDR1 GTSNPN, CDR2 SVGIG (reference sequence). CDR3 DNA sequence: TGTGCCTGGTCCTCCGGGACAGGGAATTCACCCCTCCACTTT. This sequence encodes CAWSSGTGNSPLHF. Based on the CDR3 plus reference TRBV30 and TRBJ1-6, the full variable domain is SQTIHQWPATLVQPVGSPLSLECTVEGTSNPNLYWYRQAAGRGLQLLFYSVGIGQISSEVPQNLSASRPQDRQFILSSKKLLLSDSGFYLCAWSSGTGNSPLHFGNGTRLTVT.